The rows below give T cell receptor beta chains drawn from one sample of a study of T cells in Graves' hyperthyroidism and ophthalmopathy. MiXCR was run by TCRdb on the multiplex PCR reads, yielding one entry per CDR3 protein. The sample has hundreds of thousands of distinct CDR3 sequences; around 15% are singletons. The sequenced sample consisted of blood. The receptors were sampled from a woman in her 40s with Graves' ophthalmopathy. Both conserved end residues are part of each CDR3. A D gene is named only where the DNA matches it firmly. Not every row has a clone size; where given, it reads once, few, many or a size class.

clone size,D gene,J gene,V gene,CDR3 DNA,CDR3 protein
NA,TRBD2,TRBJ2-5,TRBV28,TGTGCCAGCAGTTCTGGCGGGAGGGGGACCCAGTACTTC,CASSSGGRGTQYF
many,TRBD1,TRBJ2-2,TRBV12-3/TRBV12-4,TGTGCCAGCACCCCCTTGACAGGGGCGAACACCGGGGAGCTGTTTTTT,CASTPLTGANTGELFF
many,TRBD2,TRBJ2-5,TRBV2,TGTGCCAGCAGTGGGAATAGCGGGAGAGGGGAGACCCAGTACTTC,CASSGNSGRGETQYF
few,NA,TRBJ1-2,TRBV5-4,TGTGCCAGCAGCCAGGACACGGGGCTCCATGGCTACACCTTC,CASSQDTGLHGYTF
many,TRBD2,TRBJ2-2,TRBV15,TGTGCCACTGGACTAGCTAACACCGGGGAGCTGTTTTTT,CATGLANTGELFF
NA,NA,TRBJ2-5,TRBV2,TGTGCCAGCAGGCAGGAATGGGGAGAGACCCAGTACTTC,CASRQEWGETQYF
few,NA,TRBJ2-7,TRBV11-2,TGTGCCAGCAGCTTAGAGGGGGTGGGGGGCCAGACCTACGAGCAGTACTTC,CASSLEGVGGQTYEQYF
many,NA,TRBJ1-2,TRBV10-3,TGTGCCATCAGTGAGGCATGGGACACCTATGGCTACACCTTC,CAISEAWDTYGYTF
many,NA,TRBJ2-7,TRBV6-2/TRBV6-3,TGTGCCAGCGGAGCCTACGGGCGGCCCCCGGGCGAGCAGTACTTC,CASGAYGRPPGEQYF
many,TRBD2,TRBJ2-5,TRBV6-5,TGTGCCAGCAGTTACGGTTTAGTAGCGGGAGATGAGACCCAGTACTTC,CASSYGLVAGDETQYF
NA,TRBD1,TRBJ1-1,TRBV6-1,TGTGCCAGCAGGAAGACAGGGGGCCTAACTGAAGCTTTCTTT,CASRKTGGLTEAFF
many,TRBD2,TRBJ2-5,TRBV15,TGTGCCACCAGCCCGGGACTAGCGGGAGGTCTTCAAGAGACCCAGTACTTC,CATSPGLAGGLQETQYF
few,NA,TRBJ1-5,TRBV3-1,TGTGCCAGCAGCTTTCAACAGGGCCCACCCCAACCCCAGCATTTT,CASSFQQGPPQPQHF
many,NA,TRBJ2-5,TRBV18,TGTGCCAGCTCATTATCGACGCAAGAGACCCAGTACTTC,CASSLSTQETQYF
NA,TRBD1,TRBJ2-7,TRBV11-2,TGTGCCAGCAGCTCGTACCGGACAGGGAGGACCTACGAGCAGTACTTC,CASSSYRTGRTYEQYF
many,TRBD2,TRBJ2-2,TRBV29-1,TGCAGCGGCGGGGGAAGGAACACCGGGGAGCTGTTTTTT,CSGGGRNTGELFF
NA,TRBD1,TRBJ2-7,TRBV6-2/TRBV6-3,TGTGCCAGCAGCCGAGGGACAGGGCTTTCCTACGAGCAGTACTTC,CASSRGTGLSYEQYF
many,NA,TRBJ2-5,TRBV27,TGTGCCAGCAGTCCCCCAGGATTCCTTGAGACCCAGTACTTC,CASSPPGFLETQYF
many,TRBD1,TRBJ1-2,TRBV6-5,TGTGCCAGCAGTTACTCGGGCAGGGGGTCCTCTTCCTATGGCTACACCTTC,CASSYSGRGSSSYGYTF
many,NA,TRBJ2-2,TRBV6-2/TRBV6-3,TGTGCCAGCAGTTACTCGACTGGCTATGGTAGCGTGAACACCGGGGAGCTGTTTTTT,CASSYSTGYGSVNTGELFF
NA,TRBD1,TRBJ1-1,TRBV6-1,TGTGCCAGCAGTGAACAGGGGGCGAGGAACACTGAAGCTTTCTTT,CASSEQGARNTEAFF
many,TRBD1,TRBJ1-1,TRBV27,TGTGCCAGCAGAAGACAGGGGGGAGACACTGAAGCTTTCTTT,CASRRQGGDTEAFF
few,TRBD2,TRBJ2-5,TRBV6-2/TRBV6-3,TGTGCCAGCAGTTACCCAGGACTAGCGGGAAGCGAGACCCAGTACTTC,CASSYPGLAGSETQYF
once,TRBD1,TRBJ1-1,TRBV27,TGTGCCAGCAGTTCACGGACAGGGGGGTCTTTTATAGCTTTCTTT,CASSSRTGGSFIAFF
NA,NA,TRBJ1-1,TRBV28,TGTGCCAGCACTCCTAGATGGGGGAACACTGAAGCTTTCTTT,CASTPRWGNTEAFF
NA,NA,TRBJ2-5,TRBV29-1,TGCAGCGTGGGGGGTCCAGGGACAGAGACCCAGTACTTC,CSVGGPGTETQYF
few,NA,TRBJ2-6,TRBV28,TGTGCCAGCAGTTCGGTGATATCTGGGGCCAACGTCCTGACTTTC,CASSSVISGANVLTF
NA,NA,TRBJ1-1,TRBV19,TGTGCCAGTAAAAGCCCAGGGCCCGCTGAAGCTTTCTTT,CASKSPGPAEAFF
few,NA,TRBJ1-5,TRBV5-6,TGTGCCAGCAGCCTCGGGGCGTCCGGGAGAAATCAGCCCCAGCATTTT,CASSLGASGRNQPQHF
many,NA,TRBJ2-7,TRBV10-3,TGTGCCATCAGTGACCTTGTGGCGGACCTTTCAAAGAAGAGCTCCTACGAGCAGTACTTC,CAISDLVADLSKKSSYEQYF
once,NA,TRBJ1-1,TRBV18,TGTGCCAGCTCACTCTCGCTGGGTCCTGAAGCTTTCTTT,CASSLSLGPEAFF
once,TRBD1,TRBJ2-7,TRBV12-3/TRBV12-4,TGTGCCAGCAGTCGGACAGGGGGCTTTTTCCACGAGCAGTACTTC,CASSRTGGFFHEQYF
many,NA,TRBJ1-5,TRBV19,TGTGCCAGTAGTATGGACAACGATAGCAATCAGCCCCAGCATTTT,CASSMDNDSNQPQHF
few,NA,TRBJ1-6,TRBV6-5,TGTGCCAGCAGTTACTCAGCAGGGAACCTCTATAATTCACCCCTCCACTTT,CASSYSAGNLYNSPLHF
NA,NA,TRBJ2-7,TRBV12-3/TRBV12-4,TGTGCCAGCAGTTACAGGGTCTCTAGCGGACCGGGCTACGAGCAGTACTTC,CASSYRVSSGPGYEQYF
many,TRBD1,TRBJ1-2,TRBV27,TGTGCCAGCAGGACAGGGAATAGCCCTATCTATGGCTACACCTTC,CASRTGNSPIYGYTF
many,TRBD2,TRBJ2-5,TRBV19,TGTGCCAGTAGTCAACGGACTAGCGGGAGACAGGAGACCCAGTACTTC,CASSQRTSGRQETQYF
many,NA,TRBJ1-2,TRBV6-1,TGTGCCAGCGAGGACACCTCCTATGGCTACACCTTC,CASEDTSYGYTF
many,NA,TRBJ2-2,TRBV29-1,TGCAGCGTTGAGATCTCTCGGCAGCCTAACACCGGGGAGCTGTTTTTT,CSVEISRQPNTGELFF
many,TRBD2,TRBJ2-7,TRBV20-1,TGCAGTGCGGTGTATCCGGGACTAGCGGGCTACGAGCAGTACTTC,CSAVYPGLAGYEQYF